This T cell receptor beta chain comes out of a study of technical replicates of blood from a few donors. Per the germline V gene, CDR1 is LNHDA and CDR2 is SQIVND (reference sequence). After removal of 5 bases from V and 0 bases from J, the junction contained 8 bases not matched to a gene. This CDR3 contains 17 residues. Produced via immunoSEQ multiplex PCR; TCRdb's table is partial and in-frame only. The sample yields about 53,000 clones, around 83% seen once. This sequence joins TRBV19 and TRBJ1-5, with 9 nucleotides matching TRBD1. The receptor was derived from a human donor in good health. Some clones in this sample may be carry-over from other donors' samples. The sequencing sample was made of PBMCs. CDR3 nucleotides: TGTGCCAGTAGTCCGGGACAGGGTCCTTATAGCAATCAGCCCCAGCATTTT. Residues: CASSPGQGPYSNQPQHF.